In its sample, the clone carrying this T cell receptor beta chain was seen a few times. Antigen: not known. The data derive from a study of molecular identifiers for immune sequencing clone quantification. General study findings and limits: Clone sizes that are highly expanded could be underestimated when identical TCR molecules share a barcode. In naive cells, clones above 20 RNA copies held under 1% of molecules, whereas in effector cells they held over 97%.

The CDR3 consists of 18 residues. V was pared by 2 bases and J by 0 bases, with 5 bases of the junction left unmatched. In preparing bulk TCR libraries, previously described methods and listed TCR primers were used. TCRdb redid the calling of the PCR reads with MiXCR, one entry per CDR3 protein. The sample includes hundreds of thousands of distinct CDR3 sequences, 25% seen only once; the top ten take roughly 0.83%. Input for naive CD8 libraries was about 19,000 to 1,100,000 sorted cells; the RNA fraction used was 10%, 30% or 50%. This chain links TRBV12-3 or TRBV12-4 with TRBJ2-2; 11 positions agree with TRBD2. The sample taken for sequencing was naive CD8+ T cells from blood, with Jurkat cell RNA spiked in. The subset here: FACS-sorted CD8+CD4-CCR7+CD45RA+ naive T cells. This receptor was identified in a human donor in good health. Some libraries in this study had Jurkat cell RNA spiked in. The CDR3 protein is CASSLTSGGYTNTGELFF. CDR3 in DNA: TGTGCCAGCAGTTTAACTAGCGGGGGATATACGAACACCGGGGAGCTGTTTTTT.